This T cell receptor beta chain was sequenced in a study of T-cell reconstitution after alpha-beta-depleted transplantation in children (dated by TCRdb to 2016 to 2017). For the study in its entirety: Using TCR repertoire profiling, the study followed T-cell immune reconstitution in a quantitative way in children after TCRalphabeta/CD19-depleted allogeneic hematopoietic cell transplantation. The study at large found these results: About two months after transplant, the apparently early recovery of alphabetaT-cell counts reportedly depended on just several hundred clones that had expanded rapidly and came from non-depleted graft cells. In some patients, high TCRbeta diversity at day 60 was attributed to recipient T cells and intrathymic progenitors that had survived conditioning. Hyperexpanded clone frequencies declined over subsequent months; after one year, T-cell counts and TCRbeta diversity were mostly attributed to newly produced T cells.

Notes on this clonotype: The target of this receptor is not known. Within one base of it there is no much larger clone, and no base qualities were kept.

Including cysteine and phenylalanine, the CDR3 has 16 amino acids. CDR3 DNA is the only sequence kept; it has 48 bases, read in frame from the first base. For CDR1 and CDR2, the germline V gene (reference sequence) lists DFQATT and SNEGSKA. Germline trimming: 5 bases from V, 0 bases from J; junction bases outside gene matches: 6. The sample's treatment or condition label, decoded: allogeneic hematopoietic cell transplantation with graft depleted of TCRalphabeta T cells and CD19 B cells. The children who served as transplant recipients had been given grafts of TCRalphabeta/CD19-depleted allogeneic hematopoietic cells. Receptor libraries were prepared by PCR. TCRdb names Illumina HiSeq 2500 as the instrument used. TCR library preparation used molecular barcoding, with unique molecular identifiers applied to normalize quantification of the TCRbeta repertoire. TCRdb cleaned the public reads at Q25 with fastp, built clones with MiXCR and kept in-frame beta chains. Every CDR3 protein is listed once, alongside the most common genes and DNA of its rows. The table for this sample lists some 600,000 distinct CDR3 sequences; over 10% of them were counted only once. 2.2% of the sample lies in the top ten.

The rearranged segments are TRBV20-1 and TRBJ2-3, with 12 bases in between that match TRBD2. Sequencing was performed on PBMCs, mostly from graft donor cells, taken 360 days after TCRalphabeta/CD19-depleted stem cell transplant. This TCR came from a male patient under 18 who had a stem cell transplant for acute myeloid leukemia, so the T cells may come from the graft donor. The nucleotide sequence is TGCAGTGCTTCGGGACTAGCGGGTTTTAGCACAGATACGCAGTATTTT. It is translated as CSASGLAGFSTDTQYF.